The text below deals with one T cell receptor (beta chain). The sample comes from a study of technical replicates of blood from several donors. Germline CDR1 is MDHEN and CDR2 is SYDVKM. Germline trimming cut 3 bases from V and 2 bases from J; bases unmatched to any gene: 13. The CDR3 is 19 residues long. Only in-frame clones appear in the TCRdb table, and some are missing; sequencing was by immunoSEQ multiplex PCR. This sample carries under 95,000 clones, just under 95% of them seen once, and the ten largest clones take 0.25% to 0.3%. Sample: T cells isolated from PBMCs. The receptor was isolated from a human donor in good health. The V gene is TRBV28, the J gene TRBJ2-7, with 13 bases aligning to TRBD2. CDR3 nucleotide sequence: TGTGCCAGCAGTTTCTACAGCTCACCGGGACTAGCGGGGACCTACGAGCAGTACTTC. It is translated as CASSFYSSPGLAGTYEQYF. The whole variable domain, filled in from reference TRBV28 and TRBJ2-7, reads DVKVTQSSRYLVKRTGEKVFLECVQDMDHENMFWYRQDPGLGLRLIYFSYDVKMKEKGDIPEGYSVSREKKERFSLILESASTNQTSMYLCASSFYSSPGLAGTYEQYFGPGTRLTVT.